The subject of this entry is one T cell receptor (beta chain). From whole blood left unfractionated, total RNA was extracted. The data originate from a study of human T cells and chemical hapten exposure. About the study: Per-sample variation in TCR yield stemmed mainly from small pooled library volume differences.

Unique molecular identifiers were linked by the library to individual cDNA molecules. In the original workflow: Individual samples carried between about 23,224 and 750,000 TCRs, with 95,638 as the median. TCRdb reanalysed the 5' RACE reads using MiXCR and keeps one entry per CDR3 protein. TCRdb's processing, not the study's, gives the V and J calls here. Of 65,000 to 90,000 distinct CDR3 sequences in the sample, around a sixth were seen once. The V end lost 8 bases, the J end lost 7 bases, and 24 bases lay between the germline ends. CDR3 length: 16 residues. This TCR was sampled from a female donor in good health. The rearrangement links TRBV12-3 or TRBV12-4 to TRBJ2-1; D possibly uses TRBD1 or TRBD2 (5 bases each). The CDR3 coding sequence is TGTGCCAGCGAGACGCCGGGACCGACTATGCAAAATGAGCAGTTCTTC. Translated: CASETPGPTMQNEQFF.